The sequence of this TCR beta chain was determined in a study of control samples from healthy donors and cancer patients. The CDR3 runs 15 residues. The germline CDR1 and CDR2 sequences are LNHDA and SQIVND (reference sequence). Deletions cut 8 bases from V and 0 bases from J, with 14 bases between. Sequencing used immunoSEQ multiplex PCR; TCRdb keeps in-frame clones, though not all of them. Of tens of thousands of clones detected, over 80% appear once; the ten largest clones hold approximately 19%. Sequencing used blood. This sequence was found in a man in his thirties or forties in good health. The rearrangement uses TRBV19 and TRBJ1-5, with D maybe TRBD1 (5 bases). This CDR3 is CASSRAITSNQPQHF. The CDR3 DNA is TGTGCCAGTTCCAGGGCAATTACTAGCAATCAGCCCCAGCATTTT.